These 26 T cell receptor beta chains were sequenced from one sample in a study of cytomegalovirus exposure and HLA in healthy donors. It was with 60 Vbeta and 13 Jbeta primers that the PCR ran. Clones were sequenced by immunoSEQ multiplex PCR, and TCRdb holds only the in-frame ones, with some missing. The data contain roughly 200,000 clones, about 70% of them singletons. Specimen: PBMCs. These receptors were collected from a woman younger than 45 in good health and CMV-seronegative.

The rearrangement uses TRBV10-2 and TRBJ1-6, with 8 nucleotides matching TRBD1. Germline loops: CDR1 WSHSY, CDR2 SAAADI. Trimming took 8 bases from V and 5 from J; bases not matched to a gene: 11. The CDR3 consists of 16 residues. CDR3 in amino acids: CASDAPGTGNNSPLHF. The CDR3 DNA sequence: TGCGCCAGCGACGCCCCCGGGACAGGTAATAATTCACCCCTCCACTTT.

This clone occurred a few times. The chain has TRBV25-1 and TRBJ1-1; no reliable D call. Trimming pared 3 bases from V and 1 base from J, leaving 15 bases between. CDR1 and CDR2 from the germline V gene are MGHDK and SYGVNS. The CDR3 spans 16 residues. CDR3: CASSESGGLGNTEAFF. The CDR3 coding sequence is TGTGCCAGCAGTGAGAGTGGAGGGCTGGGGAACACTGAAGCTTTCTTT.

This chain links TRBV7-2 with TRBJ2-7; the match to TRBD2 covers 10 bases. V lost 3 bases and J lost 0; bases outside the gene matches: 5. The germline CDR1 and CDR2 sequences are SGHTA and FQGNSA. This CDR3 region has 16 residues. DNA of the CDR3: TGTGCCAGCAGCTTCATTCGACTAGCGGGCTCCTACGAGCAGTACTTC. Its protein product is CASSFIRLAGSYEQYF.

This clone was detected only once. This chain joins TRBV19 and TRBJ1-1; D is unresolved. CDR3 length: 16 residues. Germline V gives CDR1 LNHDA, CDR2 SQIVND (reference sequence). The V end lost 6 bases, the J end lost 2 bases, and 19 bases lay between the germline ends. DNA of the CDR3: TGTGCCAGTAGCAACCCCCTTATACTAAGAAACACTGAAGCTTTCTTT. Its protein product is CASSNPLILRNTEAFF.

The chain carries TRBV19 and TRBJ1-2; D not certain. Germline V gives CDR1 LNHDA, CDR2 SQIVND (reference sequence). The CDR3 is 15 residues long. V was cut by 7 bases and J by 2 bases, with 17 bases left in between. In nucleotides, the CDR3 is TGTGCCAGTACCCTAGGGAGGCGACCCAACTATGGCTACACCTTC. Its translation is CASTLGRRPNYGYTF. Full variable domain (outside the CDR3, taken from reference TRBV19 and TRBJ1-2): DGGITQSPKYLFRKEGQNVTLSCEQNLNHDAMYWYRQDPGQGLRLIYYSQIVNDFQKGDIAEGYSVSREKKESFPLTVTSAQKNPTAFYLCASTLGRRPNYGYTFGSGTRLTVV.

The V call is TRBV4-2, the J call TRBJ2-1; 11 nucleotides match TRBD2. The V gene end was trimmed by 3 bases and the J gene end by 9 bases; junction bases not matched to a gene: 10. CDR3 length equals 16 residues. The germline V gene has CDR1 LGHNA and CDR2 YNFKEQ. CDR3 protein: CASSHYQSLAGVEQFF. DNA of the CDR3: TGTGCCAGCAGCCACTATCAGTCACTAGCGGGAGTTGAGCAGTTCTTC.

A word on this clone: Different DNA sequences within this sample yield the same CDR3. The chain recombines TRBV2 with TRBJ1-2, with a possible D match to TRBD1 (5 bases). The V and J ends lost 8 bases and 6 bases respectively, with 19 bases between them. The CDR3 length is 14 residues. Per germline, CDR1 SNHLY and CDR2 FYNNEI. The CDR3 bases are TGTGCCAGCTCCACTCCTCTGGGGGGTGATGGCTACACCTTC. It specifies CASSTPLGGDGYTF. The variable domain in full, completed from reference TRBV2 and TRBJ1-2, reads EPEVTQTPSHQVTQMGQEVILRCVPISNHLYFYWYRQILGQKVEFLVSFYNNEISEKSEIFDDQFSVERPDGSNFTLKIRSTKLEDSAMYFCASSTPLGGDGYTFGSGTRLTVV.

The V call is TRBV18, the J call TRBJ2-7; possible D gene TRBD1, 5 bases. The germline gives CDR1 KGHSH, CDR2 LQKENI. The CDR3 length is 16 residues. Trimming took off 0 bases at V and 0 bases at J, with 12 bases between the two ends. The CDR3 DNA follows: TGTGCCAGCTCACCACCGTACAGGAGAAACTCCTACGAGCAGTACTTC. Translation: CASSPPYRRNSYEQYF.

The chain has TRBV5-4 and TRBJ1-3; D is possibly TRBD1 (5 bases). V was pared by 0 bases and J by 3 bases, with 25 bases between. This CDR3 is 20 amino acids long. Germline V gene sequence: CDR1 SGHNT, CDR2 YYREEE (reference sequence). The CDR3 loop reads CASSLVYLLTVRPLGNTIYF. CDR3 DNA: TGTGCCAGCAGCTTGGTCTACTTGTTGACAGTCCGCCCCCTTGGAAACACCATATATTTT.

The chain joins TRBV19 to TRBJ1-2; D remains ambiguous. Germline values: CDR1 LNHDA, CDR2 SQIVND (reference sequence). V was clipped by 9 bases and J by 2 bases, with 13 bases between them. The CDR3 spans 13 residues. The CDR3 loop reads CARTHERNYGYTF. The CDR3 DNA reads as TGTGCCAGAACACATGAGAGGAACTATGGCTACACCTTC. The full variable domain, rest sourced from reference TRBV19 and TRBJ1-2, is DGGITQSPKYLFRKEGQNVTLSCEQNLNHDAMYWYRQDPGQGLRLIYYSQIVNDFQKGDIAEGYSVSREKKESFPLTVTSAQKNPTAFYLCARTHERNYGYTFGSGTRLTVV.

The chain carries TRBV7-9 and TRBJ1-1; possibly TRBD1 for D (5 bases). This CDR3 has 14 amino acids. V was cut by 5 bases and J by 1 base, with 11 bases left in between. Germline-derived CDR1 and CDR2 are SEHNR and FQNEAQ (reference sequence). This CDR3 is CASSTYRRNTEAFF. In DNA form, the CDR3 reads TGTGCCAGCAGCACCTACAGGCGGAACACTGAAGCTTTCTTT.

The CDR3 sequence: CASSIWGDSNQPQHF. Here the CDR3 DNA reads TGTGCCAGTAGTATATGGGGGGACAGCAATCAGCCCCAGCATTTT. The chain uses TRBV19 and TRBJ1-5, with D possibly being TRBD1 (5 bases). The V end was cut by 2 bases, the J end by 1 base, with 9 bases between. The CDR3 has 15 amino acids. CDR1 is LNHDA, CDR2 SQIVND, per germline (reference sequence).

The chain is built from TRBV6-6 and TRBJ2-7; 7 nucleotides align to TRBD2. The CDR3 runs 14 residues. V dropped 2 bases and J dropped 2; count of bases not matched to a gene: 3. The germline CDR1 and CDR2 sequences are MNHNY and SVGAGI (reference sequence). The CDR3 nucleotides read TGTGCCAGCAGTTACGAACGGGGGGCCTACGAGCAGTACTTC. Its translation: CASSYERGAYEQYF.

J is TRBJ1-2 and V is TRBV25-1, with D possibly TRBD1 on 6 matching bases. CDR1 and CDR2 from the germline V gene are MGHDK and SYGVNS. V lost 5 bases and J 10 bases, leaving 17 bases between the germline ends. This CDR3 has 13 residues. CDR3 amino acids: CASSYREAFDYTF. In nucleotides, the CDR3 is TGTGCCAGCAGTTACAGGGAAGCCTTTGACTACACCTTC.

This clone was found once. This chain uses TRBV23-1 with TRBJ2-7; 10 bases match TRBD1. TRBV23-1 is an ORF, and what it does is uncertain. The J segment lost 7 bases and the V segment lost 1 base, leaving 13 bases of the junction unmatched. This CDR3 comprises 17 residues. The CDR3 DNA follows: TGCGCCAGCAGTCAATTGCTTGCCCCGGGACAGGGGTCAGAGCAGTACTTC. Protein product: CASSQLLAPGQGSEQYF.

The rearrangement links TRBV5-6 to TRBJ1-2; TRBD1 matches at 8 bases. Germline-derived CDR1 and CDR2 are SGHDT and YYEEEE. The CDR3 is 15 residues long. V shed 4 bases, J shed 4 bases, and the junction held 9 bases outside the gene matches. The CDR3 bases are TGTGCCAGCAGCCTAGGACAGGGACGAACCTATGGCTACACCTTC. Encoded protein: CASSLGQGRTYGYTF.

The rearrangement links TRBV27 to TRBJ1-4; 7 nucleotides agree with TRBD1. V trimming: 8 bases; J trimming: 2 bases; junction bases outside the gene matches: 5. The CDR3 covers 14 residues. Germline CDR1 reads MNHEY; CDR2 reads SMNVEV (reference sequence). The CDR3 loop reads CASGPGQTNEKLFF. DNA for the CDR3: TGTGCCAGCGGACCGGGACAGACTAATGAAAAACTGTTTTTT.

CDR3 DNA sequence: TGTGCCTGGAGCGGGGGACAGGGGTATATCGAGACCCAGTACTTC. Encoded protein: CAWSGGQGYIETQYF. This chain connects TRBV30 to TRBJ2-5; 10 bases are a match to TRBD1. The germline CDR1 and CDR2 sequences are GTSNPN and SVGIG (reference sequence). The CDR3 consists of 15 residues. V lost 3 bases and J lost 5; bases outside the gene matches: 9.

This rearrangement joins TRBV7-2 to TRBJ1-2; TRBD1 agrees at 7 bases. The CDR3 extends over 13 amino acids. CDR1 is SGHTA, CDR2 FQGNSA, per germline. J lost 7 bases, V lost 1 base, and 3 bases had no gene match. The CDR3 DNA reads TGTGCCAGCAGCTTAGAACAGGGGCGTGGCTACACCTTC. Protein sequence: CASSLEQGRGYTF.

This chain connects TRBV29-1 to TRBJ2-1; 7 positions agree with TRBD2. CDR3 length equals 17 residues. Germline V lookup: CDR1 SQVTM, CDR2 ANQGSEA. The ends lost 1 base at V and 2 bases at J; junction bases unmatched: 11. CDR3 loop: CSVEGDYWASTYNEQFF. The DNA of the CDR3 is TGCAGCGTTGAAGGGGACTATTGGGCTAGCACCTACAATGAGCAGTTCTTC.

The chain is built from TRBV27 and TRBJ2-5; TRBD1 aligns across 7 bases. J gave up 5 bases and V 0 bases, and 9 bases lay outside the gene matches. The CDR3 has 16 residues. Per germline, CDR1 MNHEY and CDR2 SMNVEV (reference sequence). This chain's CDR3 is CASSLSRQGMKETQYF. CDR3 nucleotides: TGTGCCAGCAGTTTATCGAGACAGGGAATGAAGGAGACCCAGTACTTC.

The chain couples TRBV5-6 to TRBJ2-5, with 10 bases aligning to TRBD1. The J call may be in error: the DNA end matches TRBJ2-7 better. CDR1 is SGHDT, CDR2 YYEEEE, per germline. The CDR3 totals 15 residues. The chain's CDR3 is CASSPGTGVTYEQYF. The CDR3 nucleotides read TGTGCCAGCAGCCCCGGGACAGGGGTAACCTACGAGCAGTACTTC.

This clone turned up a few times. This CDR3 is CASSWTGGVGYGYTF. The DNA of the CDR3 is TGTGCCAGCAGTTGGACAGGGGGCGTCGGCTATGGCTACACCTTC. The chain recombines TRBV25-1 with TRBJ1-2; 11 bases agree with TRBD1. The J segment lost 4 bases and the V segment lost 5 bases, leaving 6 bases of the junction unmatched. CDR3 length: 15 amino acids. Germline CDR1 MGHDK, CDR2 SYGVNS.

J is TRBJ1-5 and V is TRBV27; 8 nucleotides line up with TRBD1. Germline-derived CDR1 and CDR2 are MNHEY and SMNVEV (reference sequence). Trimming took 3 bases from V and 5 from J; bases not matched to a gene: 3. This CDR3 spans 14 amino acids. The CDR3 reads CASSFGRGHQPQHF. DNA of the CDR3: TGTGCCAGCAGTTTCGGCAGGGGGCATCAGCCCCAGCATTTT.

CDR3 sequence reads: CASSLVGGQGNSPLHF. CDR3 in DNA: TGTGCCAGCAGCTTAGTTGGGGGACAGGGGAATTCACCCCTCCACTTT. The chain combines TRBV7-9 with TRBJ1-6, with 10 bases aligning to TRBD1. Germline V CDR1 and CDR2: SEHNR, FQNEAQ (reference sequence). There are 16 residues in the CDR3. V trimming: 1 base; J trimming: 7 bases; junction bases outside the gene matches: 4.

This rearrangement joins TRBV7-3 to TRBJ2-1; 10 bases are a match to TRBD1. The CDR3 has 17 residues. CDR1 and CDR2 (germline): SGHTA, FQGTGA. The CDR3 spells CATRQGAGGSSYNEQFF. The CDR3 DNA reads TGTGCTACCCGACAGGGGGCGGGCGGGAGCTCCTACAATGAGCAGTTCTTC.